These T cell receptor beta chains were read from a single sample in a study of T cell changes during pregnancy in multiple sclerosis. Sequenced by immunoSEQ multiplex PCR; TCRdb stores in-frame clones only, minus some. Of about 120,000 clones in the sample, under 95% were seen once. This material consisted of peripheral blood, taken before pregnancy. All receptors derive from a female donor with multiple sclerosis, enrolled in a pregnancy study. Both conserved end residues are part of each CDR3. Each record gives: J gene, D gene, V gene, clone size, CDR3 DNA, CDR3 protein. A D gene is named only where the DNA matches it firmly. Size values are once, few and many counts, or a class for expanded clones, and some rows have none.

j_gene: TRBJ1-1
d_gene: -
v_gene: TRBV29-1
abundance: -
CDR3nt: TGCAGCGTTGAAGTACGCGGGGGGGCCAGCACTGAAGCTTTCTTT
CDR3aa: CSVEVRGGASTEAFF

j_gene: TRBJ2-7
d_gene: -
v_gene: TRBV11-2
abundance: -
CDR3nt: TGTGCCAGCAGCTTAACACGGAGCTCGAACGAGCAGTACTTC
CDR3aa: CASSLTRSSNEQYF

j_gene: TRBJ1-3
d_gene: -
v_gene: TRBV28
abundance: once
CDR3nt: TGTGCCAGCAGTTTTTCTGTCAGGCGTAACTCTGGAAACACCATATATTTT
CDR3aa: CASSFSVRRNSGNTIYF

j_gene: TRBJ1-1
d_gene: -
v_gene: TRBV20-1
abundance: -
CDR3nt: TGCAGTGCTATCGGGAGGACTGAAGCTTTCTTT
CDR3aa: CSAIGRTEAFF

j_gene: TRBJ1-6
d_gene: TRBD1
v_gene: TRBV30
abundance: -
CDR3nt: TGTGCCTGGAAAGGGGTAGGGGGCTCACCCCTCCACTTT
CDR3aa: CAWKGVGGSPLHF

j_gene: TRBJ2-7
d_gene: TRBD1
v_gene: TRBV18
abundance: -
CDR3nt: TGTGCCAGCTCGCCAGGACAGGTCGCCTCCTACGAGCAGTACTTC
CDR3aa: CASSPGQVASYEQYF

j_gene: TRBJ2-5
d_gene: -
v_gene: TRBV7-9
abundance: once
CDR3nt: TGTGCCAGCACCCAGACTATGTGGGAGACCCAGTACTTC
CDR3aa: CASTQTMWETQYF

j_gene: TRBJ2-1
d_gene: TRBD1
v_gene: TRBV5-1
abundance: -
CDR3nt: TGCGCCAGCAGCTTAGGGGGCCGGACAGGTCTCAATGAGCAGTTCTTC
CDR3aa: CASSLGGRTGLNEQFF

j_gene: TRBJ2-7
d_gene: -
v_gene: TRBV5-6
abundance: -
CDR3nt: TGTGCCAGCAGCTCGGGACTGCTCTACGAGCAGTACTTC
CDR3aa: CASSSGLLYEQYF

j_gene: TRBJ2-1
d_gene: -
v_gene: TRBV27
abundance: -
CDR3nt: TGTGCCAGCAGTTTATTTGGGGGCGGAGAGCAGTTCTTC
CDR3aa: CASSLFGGGEQFF

j_gene: TRBJ1-2
d_gene: -
v_gene: TRBV28
abundance: -
CDR3nt: TGTGCCAGCAGTTTGGTGAGGAATGATGGCTACACCTTC
CDR3aa: CASSLVRNDGYTF

j_gene: TRBJ1-2
d_gene: TRBD1
v_gene: TRBV4-1
abundance: -
CDR3nt: TGCGCCAGCAGCCAAGTGGGGACAGCAAATGGCTACACCTTC
CDR3aa: CASSQVGTANGYTF

j_gene: TRBJ1-6
d_gene: -
v_gene: TRBV4-1
abundance: -
CDR3nt: TGCGCCAGCAGCCAAATCACAGGAGATAATTCACCCCTCCACTTT
CDR3aa: CASSQITGDNSPLHF

j_gene: TRBJ2-7
d_gene: TRBD2
v_gene: TRBV30
abundance: -
CDR3nt: TGTGCCTGGAGTGTACGTTCTAGCGGGATATACGAGCAGTACTTC
CDR3aa: CAWSVRSSGIYEQYF

j_gene: TRBJ2-2
d_gene: -
v_gene: TRBV6-1
abundance: -
CDR3nt: TGTGCCAGCAGCGCGACTTGGCTCACCGGGGAGCTGTTTTTT
CDR3aa: CASSATWLTGELFF

j_gene: TRBJ2-1
d_gene: TRBD2
v_gene: TRBV2
abundance: -
CDR3nt: TGTGCCAGCAGAGGAGGGGCGGGGGGTAATGAGCAGTTCTTC
CDR3aa: CASRGGAGGNEQFF

j_gene: TRBJ2-1
d_gene: TRBD2
v_gene: TRBV6-4
abundance: -
CDR3nt: TGTGCCAGAGATAGAGCGGGGGGGCCCCACAATGAGCAGTTCTTC
CDR3aa: CARDRAGGPHNEQFF

j_gene: TRBJ2-1
d_gene: TRBD2
v_gene: TRBV9
abundance: -
CDR3nt: TGTGCCAGCAGCTTTCAAGCGGGACCCGGGGACAATGAGCAGTTCTTC
CDR3aa: CASSFQAGPGDNEQFF

j_gene: TRBJ2-5
d_gene: TRBD2
v_gene: TRBV9
abundance: -
CDR3nt: TGTGCCAGCAGCGTAGGGGGCGGGAGGCACAAAGAGACCCAGTACTTC
CDR3aa: CASSVGGGRHKETQYF

j_gene: TRBJ1-6
d_gene: -
v_gene: TRBV7-9
abundance: -
CDR3nt: TGTGCCAGCAGCTTAGACAGCTTCTATAATTCACCCCTCCACTTT
CDR3aa: CASSLDSFYNSPLHF

j_gene: TRBJ2-1
d_gene: TRBD2
v_gene: TRBV27
abundance: once
CDR3nt: TGTGCCAGCAGGGTATCTAGCGGGAGCGACAATGAGCAGTTCTTC
CDR3aa: CASRVSSGSDNEQFF

j_gene: TRBJ1-4
d_gene: -
v_gene: TRBV29-1
abundance: -
CDR3nt: TGCAGCGTTGGTCTCGGTGAAAAACTGTTTTTT
CDR3aa: CSVGLGEKLFF

j_gene: TRBJ2-7
d_gene: TRBD2
v_gene: TRBV7-3
abundance: -
CDR3nt: TGTGCCAGCAGCCCTAGCGGATCCTACGAGCAGTACTTC
CDR3aa: CASSPSGSYEQYF

j_gene: TRBJ2-2
d_gene: -
v_gene: TRBV4-1
abundance: -
CDR3nt: TGCGCCAGCAGCCAAGTCTGGGCAACTAACACCGGGGAGCTGTTTTTT
CDR3aa: CASSQVWATNTGELFF

j_gene: TRBJ2-5
d_gene: -
v_gene: TRBV14
abundance: once
CDR3nt: TGTGCCAGCAGCCAAGATGGGGGACTGTTAGAGACCCAGTACTTC
CDR3aa: CASSQDGGLLETQYF

j_gene: TRBJ1-3
d_gene: -
v_gene: TRBV9
abundance: -
CDR3nt: TGTGCCAGCAGCGTAGGGATAGGAGGCGGAAACACCATATATTTT
CDR3aa: CASSVGIGGGNTIYF

j_gene: TRBJ1-1
d_gene: -
v_gene: TRBV19
abundance: -
CDR3nt: TGTGCCAGTAGGCTACAGGGAGACACTGAAGCTTTCTTT
CDR3aa: CASRLQGDTEAFF

j_gene: TRBJ2-2
d_gene: TRBD1
v_gene: TRBV6-4
abundance: -
CDR3nt: TGTGCCAGCAGTGACTTGGACAGGGGTCCCGGGGAGCTGTTTTTT
CDR3aa: CASSDLDRGPGELFF

j_gene: TRBJ2-6
d_gene: TRBD1
v_gene: TRBV5-1
abundance: -
CDR3nt: TGCGCCAGTCTTGACAGGGGGAAACCTGGGGCCAACGTCCTGACTTTC
CDR3aa: CASLDRGKPGANVLTF

j_gene: TRBJ2-1
d_gene: -
v_gene: TRBV7-2
abundance: -
CDR3nt: TGTGCCAGCAGCTCTACGGTACAGCGGTACAATGAGCAGTTCTTC
CDR3aa: CASSSTVQRYNEQFF

j_gene: TRBJ2-3
d_gene: TRBD1
v_gene: TRBV28
abundance: once
CDR3nt: TGTGCCACGTACAGGGGAGATACGCAGTATTTT
CDR3aa: CATYRGDTQYF

j_gene: TRBJ2-1
d_gene: TRBD1
v_gene: TRBV19
abundance: -
CDR3nt: TGTGCCAGTAGTTCCCCCGGGACAGTGAAGTTCTTC
CDR3aa: CASSSPGTVKFF

j_gene: TRBJ2-1
d_gene: TRBD1
v_gene: TRBV18
abundance: -
CDR3nt: TGTGCCAGCTCCCTCCTCCGACAGGGATACAATGAGCAGTTCTTC
CDR3aa: CASSLLRQGYNEQFF

j_gene: TRBJ1-1
d_gene: -
v_gene: TRBV20-1
abundance: once
CDR3nt: TGCAGTGCTAGAACCGTGGTGAGCGCTTTCTTT
CDR3aa: CSARTVVSAFF

j_gene: TRBJ1-1
d_gene: TRBD1
v_gene: TRBV5-1
abundance: -
CDR3nt: TGCGCCAGCAGCCGGCAGTACAGGGGGCGGAACACTGAAGCTTTCTTT
CDR3aa: CASSRQYRGRNTEAFF

j_gene: TRBJ1-1
d_gene: -
v_gene: TRBV27
abundance: -
CDR3nt: TGTGCCAGCAGTTTATTGGCAGGGGCCATGAACACTGAAGCTTTCTTT
CDR3aa: CASSLLAGAMNTEAFF

j_gene: TRBJ2-3
d_gene: -
v_gene: TRBV19
abundance: once
CDR3nt: TGTGCCAGTAGTATAAGCGGAAGCACAGATACGCAGTATTTT
CDR3aa: CASSISGSTDTQYF

j_gene: TRBJ2-5
d_gene: -
v_gene: TRBV5-6
abundance: -
CDR3nt: TGTGCCAGCAGCTTTAGCAGTCCCGGGTGGGAGACCCAGTACTTC
CDR3aa: CASSFSSPGWETQYF

j_gene: TRBJ1-5
d_gene: -
v_gene: TRBV6-5
abundance: -
CDR3nt: TGTGCCAGCAAAGACAGATTTGATCAGCCCCAGCATTTT
CDR3aa: CASKDRFDQPQHF

j_gene: TRBJ2-1
d_gene: TRBD1
v_gene: TRBV5-4
abundance: -
CDR3nt: TGTGCCAGCAGTTCACCGGACAGGGTTTACAATGAGCAGTTCTTC
CDR3aa: CASSSPDRVYNEQFF

j_gene: TRBJ2-5
d_gene: TRBD1
v_gene: TRBV5-1
abundance: -
CDR3nt: TGCGCCAGCAGCCAAGGGACAGTATACCAAGAGACCCAGTACTTC
CDR3aa: CASSQGTVYQETQYF

j_gene: TRBJ2-7
d_gene: TRBD1
v_gene: TRBV28
abundance: -
CDR3nt: TGTGCCAGTGCAAGGTTCCGGGACAGTCCCTACGAGCAGTACTTC
CDR3aa: CASARFRDSPYEQYF

j_gene: TRBJ1-1
d_gene: -
v_gene: TRBV7-9
abundance: -
CDR3nt: TGTGCCAGCAGAGCCCAGGGTGAAGCTTTCTTT
CDR3aa: CASRAQGEAFF

j_gene: TRBJ1-2
d_gene: TRBD1
v_gene: TRBV19
abundance: -
CDR3nt: TGTGCCATTAGCCCGGCGGGCAGGGGGTATGGCTACACCTTC
CDR3aa: CAISPAGRGYGYTF

j_gene: TRBJ2-2
d_gene: TRBD2
v_gene: TRBV28
abundance: -
CDR3nt: TGTGCCAGCAACCGAGCCGGGACTAGCGGGAAGTACGCCGGGGAGCTGTTTTTT
CDR3aa: CASNRAGTSGKYAGELFF

j_gene: TRBJ2-3
d_gene: TRBD1
v_gene: TRBV2
abundance: -
CDR3nt: TGTGCCAGCAGCGAGGCGACAGGGCGAAGCACAGATACGCAGTATTTT
CDR3aa: CASSEATGRSTDTQYF

j_gene: TRBJ1-5
d_gene: -
v_gene: TRBV5-4
abundance: -
CDR3nt: TGTGCCAGCAGCTTGGGAGGCGACGGGGGCAATCAGCCCCAGCATTTT
CDR3aa: CASSLGGDGGNQPQHF

j_gene: TRBJ2-2
d_gene: TRBD2
v_gene: TRBV7-8
abundance: -
CDR3nt: TGTGCCAGCAGCCCCCGTTTGGGGACTAGCGGGGGGGCCAACACCGGGGAGCTGTTTTTT
CDR3aa: CASSPRLGTSGGANTGELFF

j_gene: TRBJ2-1
d_gene: TRBD2
v_gene: TRBV18
abundance: -
CDR3nt: TGTGCCAGCTCACCACGTGCTAGCGGGGGCCCAGGGGATGAGCAGTTCTTC
CDR3aa: CASSPRASGGPGDEQFF

j_gene: TRBJ2-7
d_gene: -
v_gene: TRBV9
abundance: -
CDR3nt: TGTGCCAGCAGCAACCGGGGGAGCGACGAGCAGTACTTC
CDR3aa: CASSNRGSDEQYF

j_gene: TRBJ2-6
d_gene: -
v_gene: TRBV5-6
abundance: -
CDR3nt: TGTGCCAGCACCTTGGGACAGCGGGCCTCTGGGGCCAACGTCCTGACTTTC
CDR3aa: CASTLGQRASGANVLTF

j_gene: TRBJ2-7
d_gene: TRBD2
v_gene: TRBV9
abundance: -
CDR3nt: TGTGCCAGCAGCCCCCGACTAGCGGATGTCTACGAGCAGTACTTC
CDR3aa: CASSPRLADVYEQYF

j_gene: TRBJ1-2
d_gene: -
v_gene: TRBV19
abundance: -
CDR3nt: TGTGCCAGTAGTATGGACAGTGGATCTAACTATGGCTACACCTTC
CDR3aa: CASSMDSGSNYGYTF

j_gene: TRBJ2-1
d_gene: TRBD1
v_gene: TRBV5-4
abundance: -
CDR3nt: TGTGCCAGCAGCCGGGACAGGGGCGGATACAATGAGCAGTTCTTC
CDR3aa: CASSRDRGGYNEQFF